This TCR beta chain was sequenced in a study of control samples from healthy donors and cancer patients. V lost 6 bases, J lost 14 bases, and 15 bases lay in between. The CDR3 sequence is 11 residues long. Only in-frame clones appear in the TCRdb table, and some are missing; sequencing was by immunoSEQ multiplex PCR. Of approximately 82,000 clones in the sample, about 94% were seen once. The chain is built from TRBV12-3 or TRBV12-4 and TRBJ2-3; D unclear. This TCR was sampled from a woman under 30 in good health. Sequencing was performed on blood. CDR3: CASSSVLTPYF. The DNA for the CDR3 is TGTGCCAGCAGCTCCGTACTCACCCCGTATTTT.